The entry below gives a single TCR beta chain sequence along with its context. Sample time point: after dendritic cell vaccination, including at tumor progression/relapse. This table comes from immunoSEQ multiplex PCR, and its TCRdb copy is limited to in-frame clones, with some not included. The data hold 99,000 or so clones, with 90% observed a single time. This entry comes from a study of glioma-infiltrating T cells after dendritic cell vaccination. Looked up from germline, CDR1 is SNHLY and CDR2 is FYNNEI. This CDR3 has 14 amino acids. With 0 bases removed from V and 5 bases from J, the gap between germline ends came to 10 bases.

The material was blood, obtained after dendritic cell vaccination. This chain joins TRBV2 and TRBJ2-5, with D perhaps TRBD1 (5 bases). The source is a human donor with glioblastoma. CDR3 sequence reads: CASSEAGRVETQYF. The CDR3 nucleotides are TGTGCCAGCAGTGAAGCGGGCAGGGTGGAGACCCAGTACTTC.